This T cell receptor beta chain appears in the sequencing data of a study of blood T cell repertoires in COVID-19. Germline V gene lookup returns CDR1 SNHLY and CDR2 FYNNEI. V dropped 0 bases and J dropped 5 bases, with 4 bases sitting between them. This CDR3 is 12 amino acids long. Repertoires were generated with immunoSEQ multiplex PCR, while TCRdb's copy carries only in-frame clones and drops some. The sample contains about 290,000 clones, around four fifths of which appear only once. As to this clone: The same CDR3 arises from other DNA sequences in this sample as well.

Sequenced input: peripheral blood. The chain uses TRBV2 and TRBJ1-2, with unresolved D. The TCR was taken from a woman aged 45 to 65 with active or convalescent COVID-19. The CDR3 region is CASSEARYGYTF. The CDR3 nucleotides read TGTGCCAGCAGTGAAGCCAGATATGGCTACACCTTC. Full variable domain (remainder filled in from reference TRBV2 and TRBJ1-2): EPEVTQTPSHQVTQMGQEVILRCVPISNHLYFYWYRQILGQKVEFLVSFYNNEISEKSEIFDDQFSVERPDGSNFTLKIRSTKLEDSAMYFCASSEARYGYTFGSGTRLTVV.